The next 10 T cell receptor beta chains were all read from a single sample in a study of tumor and adjacent non-tumor tissue in lung cancer. This sample's RNA came from whole unsorted tissue. The library came from three nested PCR rounds adapted from ARM-PCR protocols. One entry per CDR3 protein results from TCRdb running MiXCR on the multiplex PCR reads. Altogether over 60,000 distinct CDR3 sequences are present, around 78% being singletons, with the ten largest covering roughly 27%. The specimen was lung tumor tissue. These receptors were taken from a man aged 55 to 70 with non-small cell lung cancer.

J is TRBJ2-1 and V is TRBV7-8, with D possibly being TRBD1 or TRBD2 (5 bases each). CDR1 is SGHVS, CDR2 FQNEAQ, per germline. Deletions cut 7 bases from V and 5 bases from J, with 15 bases between. The CDR3 runs 14 residues. The CDR3 spells CASTLGPTHNEQFF. The CDR3 DNA follows: TGTGCCAGCACCTTGGGACCGACCCACAATGAGCAGTTCTTC.

As for this clonotype: The CDR3 does not end in the conserved phenylalanine or tryptophan, so this is likely a read error. The DNA is left out, because the CDR3 cannot be placed on it with certainty; the CDR3 is given as TCRdb lists it. The V call is TRBV6-5, the J call TRBJ2-7; the tabulated D call, TRBD2, remains unverified against the DNA. CDR1 and CDR2 from the germline V gene are MNHEY and SVGAGI. With termini counted, the CDR3 has 13 amino acids. CDR3 sequence: CASSQTSGYEQYS.

The rearrangement uses TRBV12-3 or TRBV12-4 and TRBJ2-2, with D perhaps matching TRBD1 or TRBD2 (5 bases each). The V gene lost 3 bases and the J gene lost 14 bases, with 19 bases spanning the gap. This CDR3 region has 14 residues. CDR3 DNA sequence: TGTGCCAGCAGTTTCCGACAGAACACCGGGAACCTGTTTTTT. Its translation is CASSFRQNTGNLFF.

This chain uses TRBV6-1 with TRBJ2-6; the D gene could be TRBD1 or TRBD2 (5 bases each). V dropped 8 bases and J dropped 14 bases, with 25 bases sitting between them. The length of the CDR3 is 15 residues. Germline V CDR1 and CDR2: MNHNS, SASEGT. CDR3 coding DNA: TGTGCCAGCTTGCGTTTTGGGGCCGGGGCCAAAATCCTGACTTTC. Translation: CASLRFGAGAKILTF.

This clonotype has only a few counts. An end of the junction does not agree with germline; a read error may underlie this. The chain has TRBV20-1 and TRBJ1-5; D may be TRBD1 (6 bases). The CDR3 sequence is 15 residues long. Germline CDR1 DFQATT, CDR2 SNEGSKA (reference sequence). The CDR3 spells CSARDMSRGNQPQHF. The CDR3 DNA reads TGCAGTGCTAGAGATATGAGCAGGGGCAATCAGCCCCAACATTTT.

This clonotype was observed once. The junction shows a germline mismatch at one end, possibly a read error. V and J are TRBV6-1 and TRBJ1-5; D is unclear. The end of the DNA is better explained by TRBJ2-3, so the J call may be wrong. The CDR3 length is 15 residues. The germline V gene has CDR1 MNHNS and CDR2 SASEGT. Here the CDR3 reads CVSSILPQTNQPQYF. The CDR3 DNA sequence: TGTGTCAGCAGCATTCTGCCGCAGACCAATCAGCCCCAGTATTTT.

The table lists this clonotype with many counts. The chain recombines TRBV20-1 with TRBJ2-7; 9 bases align to TRBD1. Germline trimming cut 5 bases from V and 5 bases from J; bases unmatched to any gene: 10. Germline lookup yields CDR1 DFQATT and CDR2 SNEGSKA (reference sequence). The CDR3 contains 14 residues. Here the CDR3 reads CSAGGQGSFHEQYF. The CDR3 DNA sequence: TGCAGTGCTGGGGGACAGGGATCTTTCCACGAGCAGTACTTC.

As regards this clonotype: This CDR3 is missing its conserved last phenylalanine or tryptophan, likely due to a read error. The chain couples TRBV10-2 to TRBJ2-1; no reliable D call. V lost 8 bases and J 4 bases, leaving 6 bases between the germline ends. Per germline, CDR1 WSHSY and CDR2 SAAADI. The CDR3 is 11 residues long. Written as DNA, the CDR3 is TGCGCCAGCGGTGGATACAATGAGCAGTTCTCC. It codes for CASGGYNEQFS.

The chain recombines TRBV10-3 with TRBJ1-1, with D unresolved. Germline V gene sequence: CDR1 ENHRY, CDR2 SYGVKD. The ends were cut back, 2 bases at V and 8 bases at J, with 12 bases in the middle. This CDR3 spans 13 amino acids. The CDR3 spells CAISESKEAEAFF. CDR3 sequence (DNA): TGTGCCATCAGTGAGAGCAAGGAGGCCGAAGCTTTCTTT.

The chain recombines TRBV20-1 with TRBJ2-4; unclear D gene. With 5 bases removed from V and 9 bases from J, the gap between germline ends came to 11 bases. CDR3 length: 11 amino acids. The germline gives CDR1 DFQATT, CDR2 SNEGSKA (reference sequence). CDR3 DNA: TGCAGTGCTTACAAGCTTGGCATTCAGTACTTC. This encodes CSAYKLGIQYF.